These 14 T cell receptor beta chains share one sample of origin, sequenced in a study of shared clonotypes between healthy human individuals. Data came from immunoSEQ multiplex PCR; TCRdb stores just in-frame clones and leaves some out. The data hold 330,000 or so clones, with more than 60% observed a single time. The material sequenced was memory CD4+ T cells sorted from blood. Subset defined: CD45RA-negative fraction. All receptors come from a man younger than 40 in good health.

CDR3 DNA: TGTGCCACCAGCAGACCTCGGGACCTCTTTTTCTTC. Its translation is CATSRPRDLFFF. J is TRBJ2-1 and V is TRBV15; D tentatively fits TRBD1 or TRBD2 (5 bases each). Trimming cost V 2 bases and J 16 bases, with 15 bases left between them. The CDR3 spans 12 residues. The germline V gene has CDR1 LNHNV and CDR2 YYDKDF (reference sequence).

The chain joins TRBV19 to TRBJ2-2, with 8 bases aligning to TRBD1. There are 16 residues in the CDR3. Germline-derived CDR1 and CDR2 are LNHDA and SQIVND (reference sequence). The V and J ends lost 9 bases and 5 bases, in that order; junction bases with no gene match: 14. Here the CDR3 reads CASTAEGTGGTGELFF. DNA for the CDR3: TGTGCCAGCACAGCAGAAGGGACAGGTGGGACCGGGGAGCTGTTTTTT.

The chain joins TRBV2 to TRBJ2-1; 9 nucleotides agree with TRBD2. Germline trimming cut 5 bases from V and 0 bases from J; bases unmatched to any gene: 2. This CDR3 region has 15 residues. Looked up from germline, CDR1 is SNHLY and CDR2 is FYNNEI. CDR3 DNA sequence: TGTGCCAGCAGTCCGCGGGAGGGCTCCTACAATGAGCAGTTCTTC. It codes for CASSPREGSYNEQFF.

V is TRBV14 and J is TRBJ2-5, with no clear D. The CDR3 is 16 amino acids. With 3 bases removed from V and 2 bases from J, the gap between germline ends came to 16 bases. Germline lookup yields CDR1 SGHDN and CDR2 FVKESK. The CDR3 DNA sequence: TGTGCCAGCAGCCAGGGAATGCAGCTAATACAAGAGACCCAGTACTTC. As protein: CASSQGMQLIQETQYF.

The chain is built from TRBV20-1 and TRBJ2-1; TRBD2 might be the D (6 bases). V was clipped by 3 bases and J by 9 bases, with 9 bases between them. This CDR3 region has 11 residues. CDR1 and CDR2 (germline): DFQATT, SNEGSKA (reference sequence). The CDR3: CSASSGSEQFF. In nucleotides, the CDR3 is TGCAGTGCTAGTTCCGGGAGTGAGCAGTTCTTC.

The genes are TRBV14 and TRBJ1-2; 7 bases are shared with TRBD1. V was clipped by 3 bases and J by 4 bases; unmatched bases: 2. Germline V lookup: CDR1 SGHDN, CDR2 FVKESK. CDR3 length: 13 residues. The CDR3 sequence: CASSQGQSYGYTF. CDR3 in DNA: TGTGCCAGCAGCCAGGGACAGAGCTATGGCTACACCTTC.

This rearrangement joins TRBV29-1 to TRBJ2-3; 14 bases line up with TRBD2. There are 16 residues in the CDR3. Germline assignment: CDR1 SQVTM and CDR2 ANQGSEA. Trimming took 7 bases from V and 3 from J; bases not matched to a gene: 9. CDR3 residues: CSGSTSGRGITDTQYF. The DNA of the CDR3 is TGCAGCGGGTCGACTAGCGGGAGGGGTATAACAGATACGCAGTATTTT.

The chain joins TRBV6-6 to TRBJ2-1; 8 bases match TRBD2. This CDR3 has 13 residues. V dropped 7 bases and J dropped 7; count of bases not matched to a gene: 6. Germline-derived CDR1 and CDR2 are MNHNY and SVGAGI (reference sequence). This CDR3 reads CASTPAGVNEQFF. CDR3 bases: TGTGCCAGCACCCCAGCGGGAGTGAATGAGCAGTTCTTC.

This clone was seen at least ten times. V and J are TRBV4-3 and TRBJ2-5; possibly TRBD2 for D (6 bases). Trimming pared 1 base from V and 2 bases from J, leaving 14 bases between. The CDR3 length is 16 residues. Germline V gene sequence: CDR1 LGHNA, CDR2 YSLEER. CDR3 in amino acids: CASSQVGSGGQETQYF. DNA of the CDR3: TGCGCCAGCAGCCAAGTCGGGTCCGGGGGTCAAGAGACCCAGTACTTC.

The DNA of the CDR3 is TGTGCCAGCAGCCCATACGCGGGGACTAGCGGATATACTAGCTCCTACAATGAGCAGTTCTTC. This gives the protein CASSPYAGTSGYTSSYNEQFF. The rearrangement links TRBV28 to TRBJ2-1; 11 bases line up with TRBD2. The trim removed 6 bases at V and 0 bases at J, leaving 19 bases unmatched. In germline, CDR1 is MDHEN, CDR2 SYDVKM. The CDR3 length is 21 residues.

This chain connects TRBV30 to TRBJ2-3; D is perhaps TRBD2 (5 bases). From germline, CDR1 is GTSNPN and CDR2 SVGIG (reference sequence). The V end was cut by 5 bases, the J end by 2 bases, with 14 bases between. The CDR3 is 14 residues long. Here the CDR3 DNA reads TGTGCCTGGGAACGGGGAAGTTTCACAGATACGCAGTATTTT. It translates to CAWERGSFTDTQYF.

The chain recombines TRBV5-1 with TRBJ2-2; a weak D match, TRBD1 (6 bases). The CDR3 runs 15 residues. Germline V gene lookup returns CDR1 SGHRS and CDR2 YFSETQ. Trimming took 1 base from V and 4 from J, leaving 11 bases between them. CDR3 DNA: TGCGCCAGCAGCTTGAACAGGGTGGGCACCGGGGAGCTGTTTTTT. Translation: CASSLNRVGTGELFF. The variable domain in full, with the rest retrieved from reference TRBV5-1 and TRBJ2-2, is KAGVTQTPRYLIKTRGQQVTLSCSPISGHRSVSWYQQTPGQGLQFLFEYFSETQRNKGNFPGRFSGRQFSNSRSEMNVSTLELGDSALYLCASSLNRVGTGELFFGEGSRLTVL.

The chain employs TRBV27 and TRBJ2-7; D gene unclear. V was cut by 0 bases and J by 1 base, with 13 bases left in between. Looked up from germline, CDR1 is MNHEY and CDR2 is SMNVEV (reference sequence). The CDR3 contains 16 residues. CDR3 sequence: CASSLSAVPGSYEQYF. The CDR3, as DNA: TGTGCCAGCAGTTTATCCGCCGTCCCAGGTTCCTACGAGCAGTACTTC.

This chain links TRBV27 with TRBJ1-5; no clear D gene. Germline loops: CDR1 MNHEY, CDR2 SMNVEV (reference sequence). The CDR3 sequence is 14 residues long. V was clipped by 5 bases and J by 1 base, with 9 bases between them. The CDR3 DNA reads TGTGCCAGCAGTAACCTCATAAGCAATCAGCCCCAGCATTTT. Translation: CASSNLISNQPQHF.